Detailed here is one TCR beta chain. The antigen is undetermined. Donors were nominally healthy when sampled, though unrecorded immune exposures were likely. The CDR3 is 18 amino acids. In germline, CDR1 is SGHNT, CDR2 YYREEE (reference sequence). V was pared by 3 bases and J by 5 bases, with 23 bases between. The source of the sample is a study of cytomegalovirus exposure and HLA in healthy donors. Use of 60 Vbeta and 13 Jbeta primers characterized the PCR. Generated by immunoSEQ multiplex PCR, the TCRdb table keeps only in-frame clones and is missing some. The data show 120,000 or so clones, roughly 68% seen once. General observations from the study: Some V segments, including TRBV6-2 and TRBV6-3, were excluded as indistinguishable.

This receptor was taken from a woman in her forties or fifties in good health and CMV-seropositive. The chain employs TRBV5-4 and TRBJ1-4; tentatively, D is TRBD1 (6 bases). The sequenced material came from PBMCs. DNA for the CDR3: TGTGCCAGCAGCTCCCGTAAGGGGGAAGATATGGGAAATGAAAAACTGTTTTTT. Encoded protein: CASSSRKGEDMGNEKLFF.